The 4 T cell receptor beta chains in this list originate from one sample, sequenced in a study of tumor-infiltrating lymphocytes in primary liver carcinoma. The investigators made TCR beta cDNA from approximately 500 ng total RNA, using a constant-region primer. Three nested multiplex PCR rounds, a slightly modified ARM-PCR method, built the TCR beta libraries. Amplification in the first two PCR rounds was performed using TRBV1-TRBV30 forward primers and a C-beta reverse primer for 10 cycles each. TCRdb used MiXCR to reprocess the multiplex PCR reads, holding one entry per CDR3 protein. Counted here are nearly 200,000 distinct CDR3 sequences, 65% occurring once; the ten biggest clones make up about 7.1%. Blood RNA came from unsorted whole blood; germline DNA was also extracted. Sequencing input: peripheral blood. The receptors originated from a woman in her sixties with primary liver carcinoma and hepatitis B virus infection.

Comment on this clonotype: A much larger clone lies a single base off, so this may be a read error. J is TRBJ2-7 and V is TRBV5-5; D uncertain. This CDR3 region has 14 residues. Germline V gene sequence: CDR1 SGHKS, CDR2 YYEKEE (reference sequence). This CDR3 reads CASSFGQSPTEQCF. The CDR3 nucleotides read TGTGCCAGCAGCTTTGGGCAGAGTCCGACCGAGCAGTGCTTC.

About this clonotype: This sequence may be a read error, since a much larger clone differs from it by one base. This chain uses TRBV6-6 with TRBJ2-2; TRBD1 might be the D (6 bases). V lost 7 bases, J lost 4 bases, and 10 bases lay in between. Germline-derived CDR1 and CDR2 are MNHNY and SVGAGI (reference sequence). The CDR3 totals 13 residues. CDR3 sequence: CASTEGVTGELFF. The DNA for the CDR3 is TGTGCCAGCACCGAGGGGGTCACCGGGGAGCTGTTTTTT.

This chain links TRBV7-9 with TRBJ2-1, with D perhaps given as TRBD1 or TRBD2 (6 bases each). V lost 1 base, J lost 3 bases, and 19 bases lay in between. In germline, CDR1 is SEHNR, CDR2 FQNEAQ (reference sequence). CDR3 length equals 18 residues. CDR3 region: CASSLEGGHGSLYNEQFF. DNA for the CDR3: TGTGCCAGCAGCTTAGAGGGGGGACACGGGAGCCTCTACAATGAGCAGTTCTTC.

The V call is TRBV11-2, the J call TRBJ2-3; D possibly corresponds to TRBD2 (5 bases). Germline assignment: CDR1 SGHAT and CDR2 FQNNGV. The CDR3 is made up of 15 amino acids. V was clipped by 9 bases and J by 0 bases, with 16 bases between them. CDR3 DNA: TGTGCCAGTGGCTTAGTGCGGAGGAGCACAGATACGCAGTATTTT. Amino acids: CASGLVRRSTDTQYF.